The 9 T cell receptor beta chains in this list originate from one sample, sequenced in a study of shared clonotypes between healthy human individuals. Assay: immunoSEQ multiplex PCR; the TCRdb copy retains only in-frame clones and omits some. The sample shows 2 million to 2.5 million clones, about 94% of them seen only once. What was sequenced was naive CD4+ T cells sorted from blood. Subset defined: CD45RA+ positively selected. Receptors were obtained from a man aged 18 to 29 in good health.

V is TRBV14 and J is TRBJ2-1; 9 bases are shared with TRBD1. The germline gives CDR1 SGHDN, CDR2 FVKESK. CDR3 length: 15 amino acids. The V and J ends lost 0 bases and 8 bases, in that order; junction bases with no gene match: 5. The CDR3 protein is CASSQDRTGGDEQFF. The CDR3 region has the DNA TGTGCCAGCAGCCAAGATCGTACAGGGGGCGATGAGCAGTTCTTC. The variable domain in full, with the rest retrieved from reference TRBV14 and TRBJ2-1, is EAGVTQFPSHSVIEKGQTVTLRCDPISGHDNLYWYRRVMGKEIKFLLHFVKESKQDESGMPNNRFLAERTGGTYSTLKVQPAELEDSGVYFCASSQDRTGGDEQFFGPGTRLTVL.

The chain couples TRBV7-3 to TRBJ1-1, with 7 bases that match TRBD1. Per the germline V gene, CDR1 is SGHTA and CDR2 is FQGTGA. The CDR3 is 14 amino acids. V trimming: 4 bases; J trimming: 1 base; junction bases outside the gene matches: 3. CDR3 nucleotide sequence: TGTGCCAGCAGCTCGACAGGGCAGAACACTGAAGCTTTCTTT. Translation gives CASSSTGQNTEAFF.

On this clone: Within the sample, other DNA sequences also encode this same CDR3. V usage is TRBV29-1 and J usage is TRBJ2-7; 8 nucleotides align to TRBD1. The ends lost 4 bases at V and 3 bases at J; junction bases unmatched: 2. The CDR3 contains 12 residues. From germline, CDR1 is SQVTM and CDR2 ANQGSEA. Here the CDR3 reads CSVGQGNYEQYF. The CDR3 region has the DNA TGCAGCGTTGGACAGGGGAACTACGAGCAGTACTTC.

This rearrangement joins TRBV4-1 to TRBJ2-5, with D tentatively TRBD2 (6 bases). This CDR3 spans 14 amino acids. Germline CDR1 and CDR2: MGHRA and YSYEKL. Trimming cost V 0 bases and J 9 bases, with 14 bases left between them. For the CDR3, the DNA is TGCGCCAGCAGCCAAGATGCGGCAGGGAGGTCCCAGTACTTC. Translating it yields CASSQDAAGRSQYF.

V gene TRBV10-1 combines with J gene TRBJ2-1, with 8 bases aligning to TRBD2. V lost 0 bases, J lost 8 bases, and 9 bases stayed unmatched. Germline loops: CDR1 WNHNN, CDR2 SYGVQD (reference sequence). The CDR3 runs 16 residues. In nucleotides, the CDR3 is TGCGCCAGCAGTGAGTCGAATACGAAACTAGCGGATGAGCAGTTCTTC. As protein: CASSESNTKLADEQFF.

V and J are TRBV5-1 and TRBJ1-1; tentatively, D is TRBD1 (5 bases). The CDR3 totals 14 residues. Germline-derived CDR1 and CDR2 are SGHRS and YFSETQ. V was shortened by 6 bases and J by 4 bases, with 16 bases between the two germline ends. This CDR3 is CASTPYGGGTEAFF. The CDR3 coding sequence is TGCGCCAGCACCCCTTATGGGGGGGGCACTGAAGCTTTCTTT.

CDR3 bases: TGCGCCAGCAGCCAAGAACAGGGTATCTCCTACGAGCAGTACTTC. Translating gives CASSQEQGISYEQYF. The chain employs TRBV4-1 and TRBJ2-7, with TRBD1 as a possible D gene (6 bases). CDR1 and CDR2 from the germline V gene are MGHRA and YSYEKL. The CDR3 sequence is 15 residues long. Trimming removed 0 bases at V and 0 bases at J, with 9 bases between.

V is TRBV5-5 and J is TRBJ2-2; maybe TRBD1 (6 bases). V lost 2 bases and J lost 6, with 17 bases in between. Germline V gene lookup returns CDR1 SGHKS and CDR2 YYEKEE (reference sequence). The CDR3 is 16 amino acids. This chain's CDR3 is CASSFTHRVGAGELFF. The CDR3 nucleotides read TGTGCCAGCAGCTTTACTCACAGGGTTGGGGCCGGGGAGCTGTTTTTT. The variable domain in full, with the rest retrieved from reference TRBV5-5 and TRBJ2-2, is DAGVTQSPTHLIKTRGQQVTLRCSPISGHKSVSWYQQVLGQGPQFIFQYYEKEERGRGNFPDRFSARQFPNYSSELNVNALLLGDSALYLCASSFTHRVGAGELFFGEGSRLTVL.

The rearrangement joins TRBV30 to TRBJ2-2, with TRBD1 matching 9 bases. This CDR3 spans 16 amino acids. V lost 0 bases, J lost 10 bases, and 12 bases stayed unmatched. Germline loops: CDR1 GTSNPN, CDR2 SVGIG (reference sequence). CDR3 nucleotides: TGTGCCTGGAGTGTATACGGGGACAGGGTGATAGAGGAGCTGTTTTTT. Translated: CAWSVYGDRVIEELFF.